This T cell receptor beta chain comes out of a study of blood T cells in healthy people across ages. Findings and limits, study-wide: Investigators treated diversity estimates from one million T cells as underestimates.

Germline CDR1 is PRHDT and CDR2 is FYEKMQ (reference sequence). The V segment lost 5 bases and the J segment 2 bases; nucleotides outside the gene matches: 8. The CDR3 sequence is 16 residues long. A few counts support this clonotype. No antigen is known for it. Primers used in a second PCR of roughly 7 to 11 cycles were a sample-barcoded 5' primer and a J-beta primer mix. Every sample gave at least 2.5 million paired-end reads containing CDR3. MiXCR, run by TCRdb on the 5' RACE reads, gives a single entry per CDR3 protein. The sample has more than 550,000 distinct CDR3 sequences; about 20% are singletons.

The TCR sequence derives from a man between 65 and 85 years old in good health. The rearrangement joins TRBV13 to TRBJ2-3, with 9 bases that match TRBD1. Sequencing was done on a sample of blood. The CDR3 protein is CASSDPGQGLTDTQYF. The CDR3, as DNA: TGTGCCAGCAGCGACCCCGGACAGGGGCTCACAGATACGCAGTATTTT.